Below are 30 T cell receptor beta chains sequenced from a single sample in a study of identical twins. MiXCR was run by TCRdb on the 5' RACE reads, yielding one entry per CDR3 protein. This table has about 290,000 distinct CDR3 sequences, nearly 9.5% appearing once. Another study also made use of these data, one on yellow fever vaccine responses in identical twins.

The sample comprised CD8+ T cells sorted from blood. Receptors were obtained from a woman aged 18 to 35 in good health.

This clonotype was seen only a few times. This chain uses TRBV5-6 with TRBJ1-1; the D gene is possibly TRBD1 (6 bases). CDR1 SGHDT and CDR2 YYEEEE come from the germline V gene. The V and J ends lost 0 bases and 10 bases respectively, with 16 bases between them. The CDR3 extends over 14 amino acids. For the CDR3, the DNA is TGTGCCAGCAGCTTGGGGGCAGGGGAAGTAGTAGCTTTCTTT. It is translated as CASSLGAGEVVAFF.

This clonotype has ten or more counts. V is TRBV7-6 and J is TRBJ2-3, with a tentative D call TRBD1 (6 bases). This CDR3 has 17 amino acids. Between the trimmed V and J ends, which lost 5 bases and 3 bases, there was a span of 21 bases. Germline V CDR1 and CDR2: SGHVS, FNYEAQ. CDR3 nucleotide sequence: TGTGCCAGCAGCGCACAGGCCAAGGGGGATGGGACAGATACGCAGTATTTT. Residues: CASSAQAKGDGTDTQYF.

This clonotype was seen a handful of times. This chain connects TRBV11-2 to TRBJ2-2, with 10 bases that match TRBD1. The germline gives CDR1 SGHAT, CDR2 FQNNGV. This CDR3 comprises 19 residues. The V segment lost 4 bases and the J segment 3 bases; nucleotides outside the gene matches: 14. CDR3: CASSYSGTGEYVDTGELFF. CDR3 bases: TGTGCCAGCAGCTACTCCGGGACAGGGGAGTATGTTGACACCGGGGAGCTGTTTTTT.

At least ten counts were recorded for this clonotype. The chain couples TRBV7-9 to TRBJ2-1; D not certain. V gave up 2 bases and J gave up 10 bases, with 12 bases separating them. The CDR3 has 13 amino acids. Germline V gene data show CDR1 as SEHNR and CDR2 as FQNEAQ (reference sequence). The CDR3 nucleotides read TGTGCCAGCAGCTTATCTGCCAAGCACGAGCAGTTCTTC. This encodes CASSLSAKHEQFF.

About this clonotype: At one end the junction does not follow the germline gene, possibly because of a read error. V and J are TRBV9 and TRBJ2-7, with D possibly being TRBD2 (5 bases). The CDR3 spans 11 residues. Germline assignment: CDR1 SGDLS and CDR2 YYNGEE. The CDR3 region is CTSGGRYEQYF. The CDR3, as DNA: TGTACCAGCGGAGGACGTTACGAGCAGTACTTC.

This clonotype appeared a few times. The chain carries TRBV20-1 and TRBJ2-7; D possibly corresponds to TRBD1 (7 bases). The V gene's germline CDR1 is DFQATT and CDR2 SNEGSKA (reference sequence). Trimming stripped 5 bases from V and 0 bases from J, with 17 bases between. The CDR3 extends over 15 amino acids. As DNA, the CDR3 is TGCAGTGCTCACCTCAGGGGGGAAAGCTCCTACGAGCAGTACTTC. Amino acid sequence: CSAHLRGESSYEQYF.

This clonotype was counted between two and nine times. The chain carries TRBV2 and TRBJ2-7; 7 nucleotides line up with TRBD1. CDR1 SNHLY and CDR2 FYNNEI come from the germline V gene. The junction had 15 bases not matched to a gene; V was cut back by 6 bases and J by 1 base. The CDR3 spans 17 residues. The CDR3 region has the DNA TGTGCCAGCAGCCTACTGCACCCGGGACAGCCTTCCTACGAGCAGTACTTC. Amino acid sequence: CASSLLHPGQPSYEQYF.

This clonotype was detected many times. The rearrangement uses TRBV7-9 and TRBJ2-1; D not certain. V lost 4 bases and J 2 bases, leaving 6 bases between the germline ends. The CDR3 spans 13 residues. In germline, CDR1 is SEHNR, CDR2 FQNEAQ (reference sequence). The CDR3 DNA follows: TGTGCCAGCAGCTCAGAGGCCTACAATGAGCAGTTCTTC. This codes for CASSSEAYNEQFF.

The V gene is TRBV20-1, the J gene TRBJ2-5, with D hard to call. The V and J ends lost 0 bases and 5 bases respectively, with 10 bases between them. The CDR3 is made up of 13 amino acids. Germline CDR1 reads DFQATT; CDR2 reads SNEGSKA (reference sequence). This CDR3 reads CSAREAKPETQYF. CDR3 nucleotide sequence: TGCAGTGCTAGAGAGGCCAAACCGGAGACCCAGTACTTC.

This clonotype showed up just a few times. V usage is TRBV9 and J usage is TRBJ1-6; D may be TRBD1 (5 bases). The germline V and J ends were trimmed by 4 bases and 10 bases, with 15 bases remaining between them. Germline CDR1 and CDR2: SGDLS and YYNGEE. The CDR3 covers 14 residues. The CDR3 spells CASSPDSLRSPLHF. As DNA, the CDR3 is TGTGCCAGCAGCCCAGACAGTTTAAGGTCACCCCTCCACTTT. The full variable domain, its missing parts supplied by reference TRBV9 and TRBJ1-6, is DSGVTQTPKHLITATGQRVTLRCSPRSGDLSVYWYQQSLDQGLQFLIQYYNGEERAKGNILERFSAQQFPDLHSELNLSSLELGDSALYFCASSPDSLRSPLHFGNGTRLTVT.

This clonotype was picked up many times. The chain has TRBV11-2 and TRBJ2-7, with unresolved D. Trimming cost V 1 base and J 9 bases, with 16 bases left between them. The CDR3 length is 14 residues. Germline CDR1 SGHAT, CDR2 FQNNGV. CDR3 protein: CASSLGLGQRAQYF. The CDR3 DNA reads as TGTGCCAGCAGCTTAGGGTTGGGCCAACGGGCGCAGTACTTC. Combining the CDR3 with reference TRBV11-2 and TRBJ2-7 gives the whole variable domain EAGVAQSPRYKIIEKRQSVAFWCNPISGHATLYWYQQILGQGPKLLIQFQNNGVVDDSQLPKDRFSAERLKGVDSTLKIQPAKLEDSAVYLCASSLGLGQRAQYFGPGTRLTVT.

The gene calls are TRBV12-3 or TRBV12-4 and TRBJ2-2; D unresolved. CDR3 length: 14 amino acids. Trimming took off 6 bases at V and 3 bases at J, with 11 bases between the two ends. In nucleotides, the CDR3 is TGTGCCAGCAGGGGTCCGGCGGACACCGGGGAGCTGTTTTTT. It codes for CASRGPADTGELFF.

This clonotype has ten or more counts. The CDR3 region is CASSSPAGDPISQYF. CDR3 bases: TGTGCCAGCAGTTCCCCCGCGGGGGACCCGATATCGCAGTATTTT. The chain combines TRBV28 with TRBJ2-3, with 7 positions matching TRBD2. The J segment lost 10 bases and the V segment lost 4 bases, leaving 14 bases of the junction unmatched. Germline CDR1 MDHEN, CDR2 SYDVKM. This CDR3 region has 15 residues.

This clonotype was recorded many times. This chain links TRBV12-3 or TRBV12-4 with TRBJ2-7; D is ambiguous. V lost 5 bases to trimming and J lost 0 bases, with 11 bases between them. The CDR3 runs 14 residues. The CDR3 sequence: CASSPLSLSYEQYF. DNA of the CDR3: TGTGCCAGCAGTCCCCTAAGCCTCTCCTACGAGCAGTACTTC.

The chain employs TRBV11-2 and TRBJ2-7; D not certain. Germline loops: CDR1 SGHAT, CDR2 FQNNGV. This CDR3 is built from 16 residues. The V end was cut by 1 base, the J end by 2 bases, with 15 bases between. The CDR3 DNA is TGTGCCAGCAGCTTAGCAGTTTCTGACACCCCCTACGAGCAGTACTTC. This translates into CASSLAVSDTPYEQYF.

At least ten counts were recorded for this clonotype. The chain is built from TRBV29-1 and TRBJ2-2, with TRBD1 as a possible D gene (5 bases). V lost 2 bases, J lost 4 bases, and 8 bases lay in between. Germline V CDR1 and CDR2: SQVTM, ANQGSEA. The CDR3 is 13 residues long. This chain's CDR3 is CSVEYRGTGELFF. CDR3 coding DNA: TGCAGCGTTGAATATAGGGGCACCGGGGAGCTGTTTTTT.

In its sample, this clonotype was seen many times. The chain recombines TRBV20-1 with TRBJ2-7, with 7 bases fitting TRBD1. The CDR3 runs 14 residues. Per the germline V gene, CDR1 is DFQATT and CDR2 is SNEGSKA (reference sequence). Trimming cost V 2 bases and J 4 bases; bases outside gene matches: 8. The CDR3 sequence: CSARTPRGYYEQYF. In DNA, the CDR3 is TGCAGTGCTAGAACGCCCAGGGGGTATTACGAGCAGTACTTC.

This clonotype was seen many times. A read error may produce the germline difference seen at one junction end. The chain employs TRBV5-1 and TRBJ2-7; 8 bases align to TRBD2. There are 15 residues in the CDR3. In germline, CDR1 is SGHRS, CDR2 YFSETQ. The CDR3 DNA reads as TGCGCCAGCAGCTTGGAAACGGGAGGGCCCTATGAGCAGTACTTC. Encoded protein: CASSLETGGPYEQYF.

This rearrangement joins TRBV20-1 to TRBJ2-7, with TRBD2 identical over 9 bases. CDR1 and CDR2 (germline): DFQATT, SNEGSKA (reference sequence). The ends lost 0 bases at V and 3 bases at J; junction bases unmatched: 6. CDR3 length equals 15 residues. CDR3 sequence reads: CSARDLAGGGYEQYF. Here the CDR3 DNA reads TGCAGTGCTAGAGATCTGGCGGGAGGGGGCTACGAGCAGTACTTC.

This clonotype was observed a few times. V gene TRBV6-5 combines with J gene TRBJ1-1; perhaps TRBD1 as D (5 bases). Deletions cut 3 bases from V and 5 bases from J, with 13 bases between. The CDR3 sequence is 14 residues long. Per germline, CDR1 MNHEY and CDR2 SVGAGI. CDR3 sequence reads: CASSYSSGSTEAFF. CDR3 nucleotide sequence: TGTGCCAGCAGTTATTCCTCAGGGTCTACTGAAGCTTTCTTT.

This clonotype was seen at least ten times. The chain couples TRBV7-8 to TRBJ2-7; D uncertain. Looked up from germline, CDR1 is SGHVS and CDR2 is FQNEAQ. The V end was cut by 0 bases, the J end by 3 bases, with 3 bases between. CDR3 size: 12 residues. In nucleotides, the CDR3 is TGTGCCAGCAGCTTAGCCCACTACGAGCAGTACTTC. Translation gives CASSLAHYEQYF.

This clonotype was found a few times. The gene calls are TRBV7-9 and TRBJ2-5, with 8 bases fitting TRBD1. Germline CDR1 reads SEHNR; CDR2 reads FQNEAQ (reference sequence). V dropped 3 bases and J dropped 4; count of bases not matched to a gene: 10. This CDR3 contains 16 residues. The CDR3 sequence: CASSLRTGGQVETQYF. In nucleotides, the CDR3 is TGTGCCAGCAGCTTGCGAACAGGGGGTCAAGTAGAGACCCAGTACTTC.

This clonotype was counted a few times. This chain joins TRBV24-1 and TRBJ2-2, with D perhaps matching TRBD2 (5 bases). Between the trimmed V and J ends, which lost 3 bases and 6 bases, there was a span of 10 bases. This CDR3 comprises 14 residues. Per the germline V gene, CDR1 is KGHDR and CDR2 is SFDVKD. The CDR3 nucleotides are TGTGCCACCAGTGATCTACTAGGTGCCGGGGAGCTGTTTTTT. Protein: CATSDLLGAGELFF.

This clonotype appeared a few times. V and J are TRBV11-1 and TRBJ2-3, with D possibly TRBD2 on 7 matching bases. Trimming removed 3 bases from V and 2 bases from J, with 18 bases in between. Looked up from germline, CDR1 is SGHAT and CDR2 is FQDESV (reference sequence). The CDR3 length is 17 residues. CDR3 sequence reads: CASSFVGGPSYTDTQYF. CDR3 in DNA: TGTGCCAGCAGCTTTGTCGGGGGGCCGTCCTACACAGATACGCAGTATTTT.

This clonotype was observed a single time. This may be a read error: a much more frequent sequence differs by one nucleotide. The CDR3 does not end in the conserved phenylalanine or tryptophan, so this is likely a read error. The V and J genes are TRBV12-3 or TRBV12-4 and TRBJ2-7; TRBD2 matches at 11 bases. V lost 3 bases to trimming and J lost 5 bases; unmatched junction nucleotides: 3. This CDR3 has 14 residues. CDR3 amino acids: CASSLASGRNEQYL. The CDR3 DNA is TGTGCCAGCAGTTTGGCTAGCGGGAGGAACGAGCAGTACTTA.

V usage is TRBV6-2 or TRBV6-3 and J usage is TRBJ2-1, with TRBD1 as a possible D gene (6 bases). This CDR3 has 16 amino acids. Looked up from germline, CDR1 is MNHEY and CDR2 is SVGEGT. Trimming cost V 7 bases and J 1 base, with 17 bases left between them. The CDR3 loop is CASTDGSQGSYNEQFF. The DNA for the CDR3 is TGTGCCAGCACCGACGGGTCACAGGGATCCTACAATGAGCAGTTCTTC.

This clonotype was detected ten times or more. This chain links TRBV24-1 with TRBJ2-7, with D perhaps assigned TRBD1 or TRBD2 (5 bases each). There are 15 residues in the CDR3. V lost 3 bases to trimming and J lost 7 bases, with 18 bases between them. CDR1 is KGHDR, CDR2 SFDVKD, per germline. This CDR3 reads CATSDPAGTTWEQYF. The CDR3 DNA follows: TGTGCCACCAGTGATCCTGCAGGGACCACTTGGGAGCAGTACTTC.

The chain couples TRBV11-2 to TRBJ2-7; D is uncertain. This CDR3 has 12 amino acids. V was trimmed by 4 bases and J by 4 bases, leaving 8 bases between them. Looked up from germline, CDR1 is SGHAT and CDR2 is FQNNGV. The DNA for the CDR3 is TGTGCCAGCAGCTCCGGGTGGTACGAGCAGTACTTC. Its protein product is CASSSGWYEQYF.

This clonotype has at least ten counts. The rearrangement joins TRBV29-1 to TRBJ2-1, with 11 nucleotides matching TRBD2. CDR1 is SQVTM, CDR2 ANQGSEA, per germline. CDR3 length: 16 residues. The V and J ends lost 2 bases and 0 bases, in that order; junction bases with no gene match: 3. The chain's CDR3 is CSVERTSGHSYNEQFF. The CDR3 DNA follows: TGCAGCGTTGAACGGACTAGCGGGCACTCCTACAATGAGCAGTTCTTC.

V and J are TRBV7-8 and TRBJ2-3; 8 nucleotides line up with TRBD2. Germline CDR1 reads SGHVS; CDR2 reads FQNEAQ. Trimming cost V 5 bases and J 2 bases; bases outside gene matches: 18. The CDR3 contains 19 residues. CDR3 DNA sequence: TGTGCCAGCAGCCCCTTAGTCGGGGGGACCGGGAGGGACACAGATACGCAGTATTTT. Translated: CASSPLVGGTGRDTDTQYF.